The rows below give T cell receptor beta chains drawn from one sample of a study of T cells in Graves' hyperthyroidism and ophthalmopathy. TCRdb re-called the multiplex PCR reads through MiXCR, storing one row per CDR3 protein. The table lists roughly 570,000 distinct CDR3 sequences, 15% to 19% of them singletons. The specimen sequenced was blood. These receptors came from a young woman with Graves' hyperthyroidism. Each CDR3 is given with its conserved first and last residue. Each record gives: D gene, CDR3 length, J gene, V gene, clone size, CDR3 protein, CDR3 DNA. A D gene is named only where the DNA matches it firmly. Rows may omit the clone size; those that give it use once, few, many or a size class.

- | 16 | TRBJ2-1 | TRBV6-2/TRBV6-3 | many | CASSSLDWEVDNEQFF | TGTGCCAGCAGTTCGTTAGACTGGGAGGTGGACAATGAGCAGTTCTTC
TRBD2 | 19 | TRBJ2-3 | TRBV7-9 | - | CASSSQPGLAALPGNTQYF | TGTGCCAGCAGTTCTCAGCCGGGACTAGCGGCCCTCCCCGGGAATACGCAGTATTTT
TRBD2 | 15 | TRBJ2-2 | TRBV5-1 | many | CASSPIAGDTGELFF | TGCGCCAGCAGTCCCATAGCGGGGGACACCGGGGAGCTGTTTTTT
- | 13 | TRBJ2-3 | TRBV6-2/TRBV6-3 | many | CASVPGGQDTQYF | TGTGCCAGCGTCCCCGGAGGGCAAGATACGCAGTATTTT
TRBD1 | 13 | TRBJ2-1 | TRBV19 | few | CASRGQGAQEQFF | TGTGCCAGTAGGGGACAGGGGGCTCAGGAGCAGTTCTTC
- | 16 | TRBJ1-3 | TRBV7-3 | - | CASSTPTGGSGNTIYF | TGTGCCAGCAGCACCCCGACAGGCGGCTCTGGAAACACCATATATTTT
TRBD2 | 16 | TRBJ2-1 | TRBV6-1 | few | CASSALGLATTDEQFF | TGTGCCAGCAGTGCGTTAGGACTAGCGACAACCGATGAGCAGTTCTTC
- | 14 | TRBJ2-3 | TRBV29-1 | - | CSVDGVSDGDTQYF | TGCAGCGTTGATGGAGTATCTGACGGAGATACGCAGTATTTT
TRBD1 | 17 | TRBJ1-1 | TRBV5-1 | many | CASSLEGQGAPVTEAFF | TGCGCCAGCAGCTTGGAGGGACAGGGGGCGCCGGTCACTGAAGCTTTCTTT
TRBD1 | 15 | TRBJ2-3 | TRBV12-3/TRBV12-4 | many | CASSEGGGRYSTQYF | TGTGCCAGCAGCGAAGGGGGCGGTCGCTATTCGACGCAGTATTTT
TRBD2 | 21 | TRBJ2-1 | TRBV7-6 | many | CASSLVASGTTSGSVYNEQFF | TGTGCCAGCAGCTTAGTTGCTTCAGGGACGACTAGCGGGAGTGTTTACAATGAGCAGTTCTTC